Only one count was recorded for the clone carrying this T cell receptor (beta chain). Its antigen is as yet unknown. Amplification used 60 Vbeta primers and 13 Jbeta primers. Produced via immunoSEQ multiplex PCR; TCRdb's table is partial and in-frame only. The profile shows some 150,000 clones, roughly 86% of them singletons. The data were taken from a study of cytomegalovirus exposure and HLA in healthy donors. Study observations and caveats: DRB1 had the most TCR associations and HLA-C the fewest, a later analysis found, with rates varying by HLA locus. Cytomegalovirus status was reportedly diagnosed by the classifier with high specificity and sensitivity.

This CDR3 contains 15 residues. Germline V CDR1 and CDR2: MGHRA, YSYEKL. J was trimmed by 4 bases and V by 3 bases; bases with no gene match: 7. This TCR came from a man aged 18 to 35 in good health and CMV-seropositive. The sample taken for sequencing was PBMCs. J is TRBJ1-2 and V is TRBV4-1; 8 bases align to TRBD1. CDR3 loop: CASSHLQGETYGYTF. The CDR3 bases are TGCGCCAGCAGCCATTTACAGGGGGAGACCTATGGCTACACCTTC.